The 22 T cell receptor beta chains in this list originate from one sample, sequenced in a study of T-cell memory formation after mild COVID-19. TCRdb passed the 5' RACE reads through MiXCR, listing each CDR3 protein once. The sample holds some 300,000 distinct CDR3 sequences, about 20% seen once. Sample: PBMCs or a T cell subset sorted from them (not recorded which). The receptors come from a man aged 18 to 30 who had mild COVID-19 (a few samples of this study predate the infection). Cell type and time point are not known.

V and J are TRBV10-3 and TRBJ2-5, with 7 bases matching TRBD1. The V gene's germline CDR1 is ENHRY and CDR2 SYGVKD. V dropped 6 bases and J dropped 2; count of bases not matched to a gene: 0. The CDR3 has 12 amino acids. Here the CDR3 reads CAIRGQQETQYF. CDR3 nucleotide sequence: TGTGCCATCAGGGGACAGCAAGAGACCCAGTACTTC.

This clonotype was counted a few times. This rearrangement joins TRBV20-1 to TRBJ2-5; a possible D gene is TRBD1 (6 bases). Germline V lookup: CDR1 DFQATT, CDR2 SNEGSKA (reference sequence). Trimming shortened V by 1 base and J by 6 bases, and 15 bases separated the two germline ends. This CDR3 spans 14 amino acids. The CDR3 reads CSARAETGRKTQYF. For the CDR3, the DNA is TGCAGTGCTAGAGCTGAAACAGGGAGAAAGACCCAGTACTTC.

The sample holds many counts of this clonotype. V is TRBV5-5 and J is TRBJ2-7; D possibly uses TRBD1 or TRBD2 (5 bases each). Germline V CDR1 and CDR2: SGHKS, YYEKEE (reference sequence). V lost 4 bases and J lost 3, with 14 bases in between. CDR3 length: 14 residues. The CDR3 loop reads CASSQTGTVYEQYF. The CDR3 nucleotides are TGTGCCAGCAGCCAAACCGGGACGGTCTACGAGCAGTACTTC.

The chain couples TRBV28 to TRBJ1-2; TRBD1 matches 7 bases. Germline V gene data show CDR1 as MDHEN and CDR2 as SYDVKM. The V gene end was trimmed by 4 bases and the J gene end by 8 bases; junction bases not matched to a gene: 7. This CDR3 has 13 amino acids. The CDR3 protein is CASSSGQDWGYTF. The CDR3 DNA follows: TGTGCCAGCAGTTCAGGACAGGATTGGGGCTACACCTTC.

Of note for this clonotype: The CDR3 carries no conserved terminal phenylalanine or tryptophan, so it likely arises from a read error. The chain has TRBV6-2 or TRBV6-3 and TRBJ2-1, with D unresolved. CDR1 is MNHEY and CDR2 is SVGEGT in the germline V gene. CDR3 size: 14 residues. Trimming took 2 bases from V and 6 from J, leaving 11 bases between them. CDR3 DNA sequence: TGTGCCAGCAGTTACGTTTCAGGATCCAATGAGCAGTTCTTA. This encodes CASSYVSGSNEQFL.

V usage is TRBV4-2 and J usage is TRBJ2-6; D call uncertain. The CDR3 runs to 18 residues. Trimming pared 2 bases from V and 2 bases from J, leaving 16 bases between. Looked up from germline, CDR1 is LGHNA and CDR2 is YNFKEQ. This chain's CDR3 is CASSQIEGNLAGANVLTF. CDR3 nucleotides: TGTGCCAGCAGCCAAATAGAAGGGAATCTGGCTGGGGCCAACGTCCTGACTTTC.

This chain joins TRBV11-2 and TRBJ1-1; D is undetermined. Germline CDR1 and CDR2: SGHAT and FQNNGV. V shed 6 bases and J shed 3 bases, with 11 bases lying between them. The CDR3 has 13 residues. CDR3 protein: CASSPDRDTEAFF. DNA for the CDR3: TGTGCCAGCAGTCCGGATCGGGACACTGAAGCTTTCTTT.

This clonotype was seen ten or more times. The V and J genes are TRBV12-3 or TRBV12-4 and TRBJ1-1, with D possibly TRBD1 on 6 matching bases. The CDR3 loop spans 14 amino acids. V dropped 7 bases and J dropped 4 bases, with 16 bases sitting between them. CDR3 amino acids: CASTMWLGGTEAFF. The CDR3 bases are TGTGCCAGCACTATGTGGTTAGGGGGCACTGAAGCTTTCTTT.

This clonotype occurred many times. V is TRBV6-2 or TRBV6-3 and J is TRBJ2-3, with D maybe TRBD1 (5 bases). Germline values: CDR1 MNHEY, CDR2 SVGEGT. This CDR3 contains 12 residues. V lost 2 bases and J 9 bases, leaving 9 bases between the germline ends. CDR3 bases: TGTGCCAGCAGTTACAGGGGTCCAACGCAGTATTTT. The encoded protein is CASSYRGPTQYF.

The rearrangement uses TRBV7-9 and TRBJ1-2, with 10 bases that match TRBD1. This CDR3 is built from 16 residues. Germline-derived CDR1 and CDR2 are SEHNR and FQNEAQ (reference sequence). The V and J ends lost 5 bases and 3 bases, in that order; junction bases with no gene match: 9. CDR3: CASSPIGQGVDYGYTF. Written as DNA, the CDR3 is TGTGCCAGCAGCCCAATCGGACAGGGGGTAGACTATGGCTACACCTTC.

V gene TRBV10-3 combines with J gene TRBJ2-5; no definite D call. V was shortened by 4 bases and J by 3 bases, with 9 bases between the two germline ends. This CDR3 is built from 13 residues. Per the germline V gene, CDR1 is ENHRY and CDR2 is SYGVKD. The CDR3 bases are TGTGCCATCAGTGGTCAGGAGAAAGAGACCCAGTACTTC. The encoded protein is CAISGQEKETQYF.

The rearrangement joins TRBV3-1 to TRBJ2-3, with 7 bases identical to TRBD2. Germline lookup yields CDR1 LGHDT and CDR2 YNNKEL (reference sequence). V shed 4 bases and J 2 bases; nucleotides not matched to a gene: 6. The CDR3 is made up of 15 amino acids. CDR3 nucleotide sequence: TGTGCCAGCAGCCTCCGCGGGGGAGTCACAGATACGCAGTATTTT. Translated: CASSLRGGVTDTQYF.

This clonotype appeared a few times. The CDR3 reads CASSRPGSYEQYV. The CDR3, as DNA: TGTGCCAGCAGCCGTCCCGGCAGCTACGAGCAGTACGTC. This chain uses TRBV7-9 with TRBJ2-7; no definite D call. The CDR3 is made up of 13 amino acids. Trimming removed 5 bases at V and 3 bases at J, with 11 bases between. Germline V gene sequence: CDR1 SEHNR, CDR2 FQNEAQ (reference sequence).

This clonotype was seen ten or more times. V gene TRBV4-3 combines with J gene TRBJ1-5; weak D call: TRBD1 (6 bases). V was cut by 4 bases and J by 6 bases, with 10 bases left in between. Per the germline V gene, CDR1 is LGHNA and CDR2 is YSLEER. CDR3 length: 13 amino acids. The CDR3 DNA reads as TGCGCCAGCAGCCGGGGGGGCGGTCAGCCCCAGCATTTT. It yields the protein CASSRGGGQPQHF.

The table lists this clonotype with a few counts. The chain employs TRBV7-9 and TRBJ2-7; D ambiguous. The CDR3 consists of 14 residues. Trimming took off 5 bases at V and 8 bases at J, with 19 bases between the two ends. Looked up from germline, CDR1 is SEHNR and CDR2 is FQNEAQ (reference sequence). CDR3 protein: CASSGPGSFIQQYV. The CDR3 nucleotides are TGTGCCAGCAGCGGACCCGGGTCCTTTATCCAGCAGTACGTC.

This clonotype came up a few times. The V call is TRBV4-3, the J call TRBJ1-4; the match to TRBD1 covers 7 bases. The germline gives CDR1 LGHNA, CDR2 YSLEER. Trimming took 4 bases from V and 4 from J; bases not matched to a gene: 6. This CDR3 has 15 amino acids. The CDR3 is CASSLDRAYNEKLFF. The CDR3 DNA is TGCGCCAGCAGCCTCGACAGGGCCTATAATGAAAAACTGTTTTTT.

This clonotype was counted only a few times. The gene calls are TRBV12-3 or TRBV12-4 and TRBJ1-1; D is unclear. There are 13 residues in the CDR3. The CDR3 nucleotides read TGTGTCCTAAAGAAACATAGAAACACTGAAGCTTTCTTT. Protein: CVLKKHRNTEAFF.

The chain uses TRBV6-5 and TRBJ2-2, with D possibly TRBD2 on 6 matching bases. Deletions cut 1 base from V and 1 base from J, with 10 bases between. CDR1 and CDR2 from the germline V gene are MNHEY and SVGAGI. The length of the CDR3 is 16 residues. CDR3 bases: TGTGCCAGCAGTTACTGGGGGGTCTGGAACACCGGGGAGCTGTTTTTT. Amino acids: CASSYWGVWNTGELFF.

The table lists this clonotype with a few counts. This chain links TRBV9 with TRBJ2-2; D is unresolved. The CDR3 is 12 amino acids. Trimming removed 3 bases at V and 8 bases at J, with 8 bases between. Germline V gives CDR1 SGDLS, CDR2 YYNGEE. CDR3 in DNA: TGTGCCAGCAGCGCATTTGGAGGGGAGCTGTTTTTT. It is translated as CASSAFGGELFF. Filled out from reference TRBV9 and TRBJ2-2, the complete variable domain reads DSGVTQTPKHLITATGQRVTLRCSPRSGDLSVYWYQQSLDQGLQFLIQYYNGEERAKGNILERFSAQQFPDLHSELNLSSLELGDSALYFCASSAFGGELFFGEGSRLTVL.

With respect to this clonotype: The junction departs from germline at one end; a sequencing error may be responsible. The CDR3 DNA follows: TGTGCCAGCAGTCGCGGGACCTCAGGCGAGACCAAGTACTTC. Its translation is CASSRGTSGETKYF. This chain links TRBV5-6 with TRBJ2-5; TRBD2 is a possible D gene (6 bases). Per the germline V gene, CDR1 is SGHDT and CDR2 is YYEEEE. The CDR3 is made up of 14 amino acids.

The chain has TRBV27 and TRBJ2-5; D is undetermined. CDR3 size: 14 residues. V lost 5 bases, J lost 0 bases, and 10 bases lay in between. The germline CDR1 and CDR2 sequences are MNHEY and SMNVEV (reference sequence). The CDR3: CASSPSPYQETQYF. CDR3 in DNA: TGTGCCAGCAGTCCGAGTCCGTACCAAGAGACCCAGTACTTC.

This clonotype was seen repeatedly, ten times or more. V and J are TRBV5-1 and TRBJ2-2; D unclear. The CDR3 spans 14 residues. Deletions cut 0 bases from V and 1 base from J, with 4 bases between. Germline loops: CDR1 SGHRS, CDR2 YFSETQ. CDR3 sequence: CASSLARNTGELFF. CDR3 bases: TGCGCCAGCAGCTTGGCCAGGAACACCGGGGAGCTGTTTTTT. The full variable domain, completed using reference TRBV5-1 and TRBJ2-2, is KAGVTQTPRYLIKTRGQQVTLSCSPISGHRSVSWYQQTPGQGLQFLFEYFSETQRNKGNFPGRFSGRQFSNSRSEMNVSTLELGDSALYLCASSLARNTGELFFGEGSRLTVL.